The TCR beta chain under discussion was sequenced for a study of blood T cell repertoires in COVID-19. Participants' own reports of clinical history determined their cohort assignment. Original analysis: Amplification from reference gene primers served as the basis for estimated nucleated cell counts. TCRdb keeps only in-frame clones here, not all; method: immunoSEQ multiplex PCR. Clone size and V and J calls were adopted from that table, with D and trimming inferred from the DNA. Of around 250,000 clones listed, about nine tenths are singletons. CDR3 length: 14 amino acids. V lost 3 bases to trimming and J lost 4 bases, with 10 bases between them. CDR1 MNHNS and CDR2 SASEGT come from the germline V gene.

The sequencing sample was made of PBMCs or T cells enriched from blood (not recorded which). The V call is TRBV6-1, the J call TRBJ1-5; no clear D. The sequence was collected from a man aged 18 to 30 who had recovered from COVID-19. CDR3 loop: CASSELAGNQPQHF. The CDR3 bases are TGTGCCAGCAGTGAGTTAGCCGGGAATCAGCCCCAGCATTTT.